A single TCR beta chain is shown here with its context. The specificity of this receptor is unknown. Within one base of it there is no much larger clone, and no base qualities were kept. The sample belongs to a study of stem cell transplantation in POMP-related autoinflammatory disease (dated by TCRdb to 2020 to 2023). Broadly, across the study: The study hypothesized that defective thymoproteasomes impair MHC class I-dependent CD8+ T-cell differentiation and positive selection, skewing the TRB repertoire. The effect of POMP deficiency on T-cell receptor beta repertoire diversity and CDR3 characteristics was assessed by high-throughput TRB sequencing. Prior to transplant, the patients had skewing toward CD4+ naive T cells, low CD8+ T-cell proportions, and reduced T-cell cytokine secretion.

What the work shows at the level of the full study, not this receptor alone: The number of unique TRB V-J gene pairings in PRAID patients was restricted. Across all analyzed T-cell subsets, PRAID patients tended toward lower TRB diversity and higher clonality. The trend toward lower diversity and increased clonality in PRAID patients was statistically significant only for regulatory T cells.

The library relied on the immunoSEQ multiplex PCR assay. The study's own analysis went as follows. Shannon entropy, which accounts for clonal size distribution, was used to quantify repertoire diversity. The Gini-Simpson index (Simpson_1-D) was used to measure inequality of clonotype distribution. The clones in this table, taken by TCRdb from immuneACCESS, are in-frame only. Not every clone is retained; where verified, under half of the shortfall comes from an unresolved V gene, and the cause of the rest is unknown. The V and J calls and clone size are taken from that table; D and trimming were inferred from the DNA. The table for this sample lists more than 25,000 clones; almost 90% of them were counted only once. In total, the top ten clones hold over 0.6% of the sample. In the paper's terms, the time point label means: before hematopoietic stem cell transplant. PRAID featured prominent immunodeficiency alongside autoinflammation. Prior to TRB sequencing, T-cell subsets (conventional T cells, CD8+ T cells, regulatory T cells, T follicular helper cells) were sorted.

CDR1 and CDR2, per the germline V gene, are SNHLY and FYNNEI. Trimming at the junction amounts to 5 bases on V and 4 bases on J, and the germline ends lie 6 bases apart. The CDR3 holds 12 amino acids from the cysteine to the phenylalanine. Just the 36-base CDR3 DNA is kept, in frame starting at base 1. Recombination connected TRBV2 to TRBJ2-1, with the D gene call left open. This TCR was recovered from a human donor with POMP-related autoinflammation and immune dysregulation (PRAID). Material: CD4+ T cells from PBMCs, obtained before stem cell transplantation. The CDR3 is CASSLEYNEQFF. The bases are TGTGCCAGCAGTCTGGAATACAATGAGCAGTTCTTC.